This T cell receptor beta chain was captured in a study of Ad26.COV2.S vaccination and SARS-CoV-2 variants. Study in general: Each vaccinee took Ad26.COV2.S intramuscularly, once or twice 56 days apart.

Study-wide points: Participants given vaccine showed non-spike TCR breadth similar to that of placebo recipients.

A remark on this clone: Its target is not known.

Method: immunoSEQ multiplex PCR; TCRdb's copy keeps in-frame clones and lacks some. Among 510,000 or so clones listed, approximately 90% were seen once. The treatment here: roughly 20 received Ad26.COV2.S at low or high dose, single or two shots; 5 received placebo; per-sample allocation not given. Sampling occurred on day 63 after the first vaccine or placebo injection. Looked up from germline, CDR1 is SEHNR and CDR2 is FQNEAQ (reference sequence). V trimming: 4 bases; J trimming: 8 bases; junction bases outside the gene matches: 9. The CDR3 extends over 16 amino acids. The V and J genes are TRBV7-9 and TRBJ2-1, with TRBD2 matching over 12 bases. The TCR sequence derives from a person between 18 and 60 years old who received the Ad26.COV2.S COVID-19 vaccine or a placebo. The sample consisted of peripheral blood, taken in a trial of Ad26.COV2.S vaccine versus placebo. CDR3 in amino acids: CASSSQRTSGNDEQFF. The CDR3 nucleotides read TGTGCCAGCAGCTCACAGAGGACTAGCGGGAATGATGAGCAGTTCTTC.